The subject of this entry is one T cell receptor beta chain. What it binds is not known. Researchers ran the PCR with 60 Vbeta and 13 Jbeta primers. The data were produced by immunoSEQ multiplex PCR, yet TCRdb's version contains in-frame clones alone and is incomplete. Of 100,000 to 150,000 clones listed, about two thirds are singletons. These data come from a study of cytomegalovirus exposure and HLA in healthy donors. The study, taken as a whole, reports: Common viral pathogens were later found to be apparently linked to several of the most significant clusters.

This CDR3 has 15 residues. Germline V gives CDR1 SGDLS, CDR2 YYNGEE. V lost 3 bases to trimming and J lost 0 bases, with 10 bases between them. Sequencing used PBMCs. The V gene is TRBV9, the J gene TRBJ1-3; D remains unclear. The source is a man younger than 40 in good health and CMV-seronegative. CDR3 sequence reads: CASSEGRDSGNTIYF. DNA for the CDR3: TGTGCCAGCAGCGAAGGACGGGACTCTGGAAACACCATATATTTT.